Below, 21 T cell receptor beta chains from the same sample are listed, as sequenced in a study of cytomegalovirus exposure and HLA in healthy donors. Use of 60 Vbeta and 13 Jbeta primers characterized the PCR. TCRdb's table, derived via immunoSEQ multiplex PCR, lists solely in-frame clones and lacks some. The sample records 250,000 to 350,000 clones, 80% being singletons. The sequencing input was PBMCs. These receptors were taken from a girl between 2 and 10 years old in good health and CMV-seronegative.

In its sample, this clone was seen a few times. This chain uses TRBV13 with TRBJ2-7, with D perhaps matching TRBD2 (6 bases). This CDR3 has 14 amino acids. CDR1 is PRHDT and CDR2 is FYEKMQ in the germline V gene (reference sequence). V was cut by 2 bases and J by 0 bases, with 8 bases left in between. For the CDR3, the DNA is TGTGCCAGCAGCTTACTCGGGAGCTCCTACGAGCAGTACTTC. Its translation: CASSLLGSSYEQYF.

The genes are TRBV6-6 and TRBJ1-4; 8 nucleotides match TRBD1. The CDR3 loop spans 15 amino acids. Germline V gene data show CDR1 as MNHNY and CDR2 as SVGAGI (reference sequence). Losses at the gene ends were 10 bases for V and 6 bases for J; bases not matched to a gene: 13. The CDR3 nucleotides read TGTGCCACCAGACCGACAGGGGCCATGGATGAAAAACTGTTTTTT. It encodes CATRPTGAMDEKLFF.

CDR3 sequence reads: CAIKDQGANTGELFF. In DNA form, the CDR3 reads TGTGCCATCAAGGACCAGGGGGCGAACACCGGGGAGCTGTTTTTT. V gene TRBV10-3 combines with J gene TRBJ2-2; TRBD1 matches at 7 bases. Germline V gene sequence: CDR1 ENHRY, CDR2 SYGVKD. The V segment lost 7 bases and the J segment 0 bases; nucleotides outside the gene matches: 5. This CDR3 has 15 amino acids.

The chain employs TRBV6-7 and TRBJ2-7, with 9 nucleotides matching TRBD1. TRBV6-7 is noted as an ORF with a role that remains uncertain. The CDR3 is 12 residues long. J lost 6 bases, V lost 6 bases, and 3 bases had no gene match. CDR3 sequence reads: CASSQDRGEQYF. The CDR3 bases are TGTGCCAGCAGCCAGGACAGGGGCGAGCAGTACTTC.

This clone showed up just a few times. The V call is TRBV11-2, the J call TRBJ2-1; a weak D match, TRBD2 (5 bases). The germline CDR1 and CDR2 sequences are SGHAT and FQNNGV. Trimming shortened V by 8 bases and J by 0 bases, and 14 bases separated the two germline ends. The CDR3 contains 15 residues. CDR3 in amino acids: CASGPPRDSYNEQFF. In nucleotides, the CDR3 is TGTGCCAGCGGGCCCCCACGGGACTCCTACAATGAGCAGTTCTTC.

This chain links TRBV7-9 with TRBJ2-3; 10 bases are a match to TRBD2. CDR1 is SEHNR and CDR2 is FQNEAQ in the germline V gene (reference sequence). Germline trimming cut 5 bases from V and 2 bases from J; bases unmatched to any gene: 7. This CDR3 is built from 16 residues. CDR3: CASSLLAGAITDTQYF. Here the CDR3 DNA reads TGTGCCAGCAGCCTTCTAGCGGGGGCCATCACAGATACGCAGTATTTT.

This rearrangement joins TRBV15 to TRBJ1-5; D not resolved. V was cut by 0 bases and J by 9 bases, with 15 bases left in between. CDR1 and CDR2 from the germline V gene are LNHNV and YYDKDF (reference sequence). The CDR3 spans 15 residues. The CDR3 DNA reads TGTGCCACCAGCAGAGAGGTTGGCGGGATCGGGCCCCAGCATTTT. Amino acid sequence: CATSREVGGIGPQHF.

The V and J genes are TRBV5-4 and TRBJ2-1; 14 bases line up with TRBD2. V shed 4 bases, J shed 8 bases, and the junction held 8 bases outside the gene matches. The germline V gene encodes CDR1 SGHNT and CDR2 YYREEE (reference sequence). This CDR3 contains 16 residues. The CDR3 nucleotides are TGTGCCAGCAGCCCCGGACTAGCGGGAGGTATTCATGAGCAGTTCTTC. Protein sequence: CASSPGLAGGIHEQFF.

This chain links TRBV7-9 with TRBJ1-1; 7 bases fit TRBD1. The V gene end was trimmed by 2 bases and the J gene end by 0 bases; junction bases not matched to a gene: 6. The CDR3 loop spans 16 amino acids. Germline CDR1 is SEHNR and CDR2 is FQNEAQ (reference sequence). The CDR3 DNA reads as TGTGCCAGCAGCTTACAGAGGGGGCCGGTGAACACTGAAGCTTTCTTT. The encoded protein is CASSLQRGPVNTEAFF.

In its sample, this clone was seen a few times. This rearrangement joins TRBV19 to TRBJ2-7, with TRBD1 matching 9 bases. This CDR3 has 16 amino acids. Germline-derived CDR1 and CDR2 are LNHDA and SQIVND (reference sequence). After removal of 5 bases from V and 4 bases from J, the junction contained 12 bases not matched to a gene. The CDR3 loop is CASSPALDRGQYEQYF. DNA of the CDR3: TGTGCCAGTAGTCCGGCTTTGGACAGGGGCCAATACGAGCAGTACTTC.

The rearrangement joins TRBV2 to TRBJ1-2, with a weak D call TRBD1 (6 bases). V gave up 9 bases and J gave up 7 bases, with 15 bases separating them. The V gene's germline CDR1 is SNHLY and CDR2 FYNNEI. The CDR3 sequence is 12 residues long. CDR3 DNA: TGTGCCAGGGCGGGGGCCCCCTTTGGCTACACCTTC. Translated, it gives CARAGAPFGYTF.

This chain links TRBV28 with TRBJ2-3, with 7 nucleotides matching TRBD1. Trimming removed 6 bases from V and 2 bases from J; junction bases left unmatched: 14. The CDR3 runs 17 residues. The germline CDR1 and CDR2 sequences are MDHEN and SYDVKM. The CDR3 here is CASRPSPGQNSTDTQYF. In nucleotides, the CDR3 is TGTGCCAGCAGACCCTCGCCGGGACAGAATTCCACAGATACGCAGTATTTT.

The chain has TRBV5-8 and TRBJ1-1; D possibly corresponds to TRBD1 (6 bases). This CDR3 contains 13 residues. V was pared by 3 bases and J by 11 bases, with 17 bases between. Germline V gene sequence: CDR1 SGHTS, CDR2 YDEGEE. The CDR3 sequence: CASSSQDGGGAFF. In DNA, the CDR3 is TGTGCCAGCAGCTCCCAGGACGGCGGGGGCGCTTTCTTT.

J is TRBJ2-1 and V is TRBV11-2; TRBD2 might be the D (5 bases). V dropped 1 base and J dropped 2 bases, with 15 bases sitting between them. The CDR3 spans 17 residues. Germline CDR1 is SGHAT and CDR2 is FQNNGV. The CDR3 loop is CASSLAGRSGPYNEQFF. In DNA, the CDR3 is TGTGCCAGCAGCTTAGCTGGCAGGAGCGGTCCCTACAATGAGCAGTTCTTC. Supplemented by reference TRBV11-2 and TRBJ2-1, the full variable domain reads EAGVAQSPRYKIIEKRQSVAFWCNPISGHATLYWYQQILGQGPKLLIQFQNNGVVDDSQLPKDRFSAERLKGVDSTLKIQPAKLEDSAVYLCASSLAGRSGPYNEQFFGPGTRLTVL.

CDR3 bases: TGTGCCAGCAGCCAGAGGACAGACAGGCTATTAGACACTGAAGCTTTCTTT. It is translated as CASSQRTDRLLDTEAFF. The chain links TRBV7-6 to TRBJ1-1; tentative D call: TRBD1 (6 bases). With 5 bases removed from V and 3 bases from J, the gap between germline ends came to 22 bases. The CDR3 has 17 amino acids. From germline, CDR1 is SGHVS and CDR2 FNYEAQ.

This rearrangement joins TRBV5-8 to TRBJ1-5, with 7 positions matching TRBD1. In germline, CDR1 is SGHTS, CDR2 YDEGEE. This CDR3 region has 12 residues. Trimming at V came to 3 bases and at J to 10 bases, leaving 4 bases not matched to a gene. CDR3 residues: CASSYWDSPQHF. For the CDR3, the DNA is TGTGCCAGCAGCTACTGGGACAGTCCCCAGCATTTT. The full variable domain, completed using reference TRBV5-8 and TRBJ1-5, is EAGVTQSPTHLIKTRGQQATLRCSPISGHTSVYWYQQALGLGLQFLLWYDEGEERNRGNFPPRFSGRQFPNYSSELNVNALELEDSALYLCASSYWDSPQHFGDGTRLSIL.

A few counts support this clone. The chain couples TRBV28 to TRBJ1-2; TRBD1 agrees at 8 bases. This CDR3 comprises 13 residues. V was clipped by 5 bases and J by 5 bases; unmatched bases: 4. CDR1 is MDHEN and CDR2 is SYDVKM in the germline V gene. Here the CDR3 DNA reads TGTGCCAGCAGTCCTGGGACAGGATATGGCTACACCTTC. It codes for CASSPGTGYGYTF.

This chain uses TRBV5-1 with TRBJ2-1, with a tentative D call TRBD2 (6 bases). From germline, CDR1 is SGHRS and CDR2 YFSETQ. CDR3 length: 16 amino acids. V dropped 0 bases and J dropped 0 bases, with 10 bases sitting between them. The CDR3 protein is CASSLAGGISYNEQFF. CDR3 bases: TGCGCCAGCAGCTTGGCAGGCGGGATCTCCTACAATGAGCAGTTCTTC.

V gene TRBV28 combines with J gene TRBJ1-5; 9 positions agree with TRBD1. The CDR3 totals 14 residues. CDR1 is MDHEN and CDR2 is SYDVKM in the germline V gene. V shed 5 bases and J 10 bases; nucleotides not matched to a gene: 9. The CDR3 DNA reads TGTGCCAGCAGTCCCGGGACAGGGTGGATCCCCCAGCATTTT. This codes for CASSPGTGWIPQHF. The full variable domain, in which reference TRBV28 and TRBJ1-5 provide the parts outside the CDR3, is DVKVTQSSRYLVKRTGEKVFLECVQDMDHENMFWYRQDPGLGLRLIYFSYDVKMKEKGDIPEGYSVSREKKERFSLILESASTNQTSMYLCASSPGTGWIPQHFGDGTRLSIL.

This chain uses TRBV10-3 with TRBJ1-5; TRBD1 aligns across 9 bases. Trimming at V came to 10 bases and at J to 5 bases, leaving 12 bases not matched to a gene. CDR1 ENHRY and CDR2 SYGVKD come from the germline V gene. The CDR3 totals 15 residues. The CDR3 nucleotides are TGTGCCACCGTAAAGGGACAGGGAGGGGATCAGCCCCAGCATTTT. The encoded protein is CATVKGQGGDQPQHF.

Written as DNA, the CDR3 is TGTGCCAGACGGGACAGGGGAGGGAACACTGAAGCTTTCTTT. It specifies CARRDRGGNTEAFF. The rearrangement joins TRBV2 to TRBJ1-1; 10 bases agree with TRBD1. Germline V gene lookup returns CDR1 SNHLY and CDR2 FYNNEI. Germline trimming cut 9 bases from V and 1 base from J; bases unmatched to any gene: 5. The CDR3 has 14 residues.